Listed below are T cell receptor beta chains from one sample, sequenced in a study. TCRdb fed the 5' RACE reads into MiXCR, producing one record per CDR3 protein. This sample has about 23,000 distinct CDR3 sequences; about 29% occur once, and the top ten carry 2.2%. The sample consisted of tumor-infiltrating naive CD4+ T cells sorted from the breast tumor. The receptors were sampled from a female donor with breast cancer. Each CDR3 is given with its conserved first and last residue. Each record gives: clone size, J gene, D gene, V gene, CDR3 DNA, CDR3 protein. A D gene is named only where the DNA matches it firmly. Rows give clone size only sometimes, using once, few, many, or a class for an expanded clone.

clone size: -
J gene: TRBJ2-3
D gene: -
V gene: TRBV20-1
CDR3 DNA: TGCAGTGCTCGTAGGGGATCCCCCACAGATACGCAGTATTTT
CDR3 protein: CSARRGSPTDTQYF

clone size: few
J gene: TRBJ2-5
D gene: TRBD2
V gene: TRBV7-6
CDR3 DNA: TGTGCCAGCAGCTTTGGACTAGCGGGAGCGAAAGAGACCCAGTACTTC
CDR3 protein: CASSFGLAGAKETQYF

clone size: medium-sized
J gene: TRBJ2-1
D gene: -
V gene: TRBV7-9
CDR3 DNA: TGTGCCAGCAGCTTAGTGTCTGTACAAAATGAGCAGTTCTTC
CDR3 protein: CASSLVSVQNEQFF

clone size: -
J gene: TRBJ2-3
D gene: TRBD1
V gene: TRBV5-6
CDR3 DNA: TGTGCCAGCAGCTTGTCCGTCAGGGGGCCAGATACGCAGTATTTT
CDR3 protein: CASSLSVRGPDTQYF

clone size: many
J gene: TRBJ1-5
D gene: -
V gene: TRBV6-5
CDR3 DNA: TGTGCCAGCAGTTACTCGTACAATCAGCCCCAGCATTTT
CDR3 protein: CASSYSYNQPQHF

clone size: -
J gene: TRBJ1-5
D gene: -
V gene: TRBV6-1
CDR3 DNA: TGTGCCAGCGGCCTCGGGATCGGGTCGAGCAATCAGCCCCAGCATTTT
CDR3 protein: CASGLGIGSSNQPQHF

clone size: few
J gene: TRBJ2-7
D gene: TRBD2
V gene: TRBV3-1
CDR3 DNA: TGTGCCAGCAGCCAACAACTAGCGGGCAAATACGAGCAGTACTTC
CDR3 protein: CASSQQLAGKYEQYF

clone size: -
J gene: TRBJ1-5
D gene: -
V gene: TRBV15
CDR3 DNA: TGTGCCACCAGCTTACGAAGAGGCCGATTAGGGAGTAGTCAGCCCCAGCATTTT
CDR3 protein: CATSLRRGRLGSSQPQHF

clone size: -
J gene: TRBJ2-2
D gene: -
V gene: TRBV24-1
CDR3 DNA: TGTGCCACCAGCGGAGAGAACACCGGGGAGCTGTTTTTT
CDR3 protein: CATSGENTGELFF

clone size: medium-sized
J gene: TRBJ2-1
D gene: TRBD2
V gene: TRBV20-1
CDR3 DNA: TGCAGTGTTAGGGTCCAGCGGGAGGGCCGCTACAATGAGCAGTTCTTC
CDR3 protein: CSVRVQREGRYNEQFF

clone size: many
J gene: TRBJ1-2
D gene: -
V gene: TRBV2
CDR3 DNA: TGTGCCAGCAGTGAAAGACCAGGGAGCTCCTATGGCTACACCTTC
CDR3 protein: CASSERPGSSYGYTF

clone size: -
J gene: TRBJ1-2
D gene: -
V gene: TRBV6-5
CDR3 DNA: TGTGCCAGCAGTTTCGTACAGGGAGGAGGGTATGGCTACACCTTC
CDR3 protein: CASSFVQGGGYGYTF

clone size: once
J gene: TRBJ1-2
D gene: -
V gene: TRBV12-3/TRBV12-4
CDR3 DNA: TGTGCCAACAGTATTGGGTCCCAGTACTATGGCTACACCTTC
CDR3 protein: CANSIGSQYYGYTF

clone size: -
J gene: TRBJ2-2
D gene: -
V gene: TRBV20-1
CDR3 DNA: TGCAGTGCTAGATCCGGGTCTCTAACAGGGGAGCTGTTTTTT
CDR3 protein: CSARSGSLTGELFF

clone size: medium-sized
J gene: TRBJ2-1
D gene: -
V gene: TRBV12-3/TRBV12-4
CDR3 DNA: TGTGCCAGCAGTTTAGACAGCGGGCTTGAGCAGTTCTTC
CDR3 protein: CASSLDSGLEQFF

clone size: -
J gene: TRBJ1-2
D gene: -
V gene: TRBV9
CDR3 DNA: TGTGCCAGCAGCGTAGATGGGGACTATGGCTACACCTTC
CDR3 protein: CASSVDGDYGYTF

clone size: medium-sized
J gene: TRBJ2-1
D gene: TRBD2
V gene: TRBV5-1
CDR3 DNA: TGCGCCAGCACCGTGTCGGAGCGGGAGGGCCGGAATGAGCAGTTCTTC
CDR3 protein: CASTVSEREGRNEQFF

clone size: once
J gene: TRBJ1-2
D gene: TRBD1
V gene: TRBV2
CDR3 DNA: TGTGCCAGCCGCCGGGACAGCTATGGCTACACCTTC
CDR3 protein: CASRRDSYGYTF

clone size: -
J gene: TRBJ2-1
D gene: TRBD2
V gene: TRBV7-3
CDR3 DNA: TGTGCCAGCAGCCCCGGGACTAGCGGCTACAATGAGCAGTTCTTC
CDR3 protein: CASSPGTSGYNEQFF

clone size: many
J gene: TRBJ2-1
D gene: -
V gene: TRBV11-3
CDR3 DNA: TGTGCCAGCAGCTTAGGTGGAGCGGGCACCTACAATGAGCAGTTCTTC
CDR3 protein: CASSLGGAGTYNEQFF

clone size: -
J gene: TRBJ2-1
D gene: -
V gene: TRBV20-1
CDR3 DNA: TGCAGTGCTAGAGACCCCAGACTAGGTCTGAATGAGCAGTTCTTC
CDR3 protein: CSARDPRLGLNEQFF

clone size: -
J gene: TRBJ2-2
D gene: -
V gene: TRBV11-3
CDR3 DNA: TGTGCCAGCAGCTTAGACGGGCAGATAGACGGGGAGCTGTTTTTT
CDR3 protein: CASSLDGQIDGELFF